Reported below is one TCR beta chain. Antigen: not known. V trimming: 6 bases; J trimming: 7 bases; junction bases outside the gene matches: 14. This CDR3 is 15 amino acids long. CDR1 and CDR2 (germline): MNHNS, SASEGT. These data belong to a study of OX40 agonist ivuxolimab in advanced cancers. Study background: Partial responses occurred in three patients (one hepatocellular carcinoma, two cutaneous melanoma). Study-wide results and limits: Expanded clones were, on average, more numerous among CD8+ T cells than CD4+. Patients with a partial response at 0.1-3.0 mg/kg had among the lowest clonal expansion.

The protocol was immunoSEQ multiplex PCR, while the TCRdb copy is restricted to in-frame clones and leaves out a portion. The table includes approximately 60,000 clones, 84% detected once. The TCR was taken from an adult with an advanced solid tumor such as melanoma, head and neck, liver or kidney cancer. Sequencing used CD4+ or CD8+ T cells sorted from blood, obtained in a trial of the OX40 agonist ivuxolimab. The V and J genes are TRBV6-1 and TRBJ2-7, with 8 bases identical to TRBD1. The CDR3 here is CASRARGPSRLEQYF. CDR3 nucleotide sequence: TGTGCCAGCAGGGCCAGGGGGCCCTCCCGCCTTGAGCAGTACTTC.